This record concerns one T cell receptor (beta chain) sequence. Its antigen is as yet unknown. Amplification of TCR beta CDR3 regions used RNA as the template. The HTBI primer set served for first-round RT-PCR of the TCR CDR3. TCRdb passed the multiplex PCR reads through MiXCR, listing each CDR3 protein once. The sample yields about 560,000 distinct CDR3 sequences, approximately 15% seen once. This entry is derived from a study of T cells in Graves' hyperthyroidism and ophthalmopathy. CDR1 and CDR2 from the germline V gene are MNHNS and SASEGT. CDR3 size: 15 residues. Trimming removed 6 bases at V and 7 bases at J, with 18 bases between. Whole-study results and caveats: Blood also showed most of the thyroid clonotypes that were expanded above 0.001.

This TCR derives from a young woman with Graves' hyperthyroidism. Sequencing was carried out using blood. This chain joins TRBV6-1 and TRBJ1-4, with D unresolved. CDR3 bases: TGTGCCAGCAGCCAGCAGGCGGATTATCGTGAAAAACTGTTTTTT. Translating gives CASSQQADYREKLFF.